The clone carrying this TCR beta chain was detected a few times. The antigen is undetermined. These data belong to a study of human T cells and chemical hapten exposure. At the level of the study: Alopecia areata, totalis or universalis was found in mostly female patients.

What the library attached to individual cDNA molecules were unique molecular identifiers. TCRdb processed the RACE reads anew with MiXCR; each CDR3 protein has one entry. The sample carries 150,000 to 200,000 distinct CDR3 sequences, about 14% recorded once. As to time point: patch test 1, 2 weeks after DPC sensitization. Treatment reported: therapeutic diphenylcyclopropenone sensitization with weekly scalp DPC. Study-wide results and caveats: With alopecia, donors may have immune responses unlike healthy people's. Those TCRs sitting above 1 in 1000 frequency stayed the same with DPC sensitization.

Trimming took 8 bases from V and 5 from J, leaving 16 bases between them. The CDR3 has 14 residues. This TCR was recovered from a woman aged 30 to 39 with alopecia areata. Some clones in this sample may be carry-over from other donors' samples. The V gene is TRBV12-3 or TRBV12-4, the J gene TRBJ2-1; D possibly corresponds to TRBD1 (5 bases). The material was whole blood, obtained in connection with sensitization to the hapten diphenylcyclopropenone (DPC). The CDR3: CASAPIREDNEQFF. In DNA form, the CDR3 reads TGTGCCAGCGCCCCCATCAGGGAAGACAATGAGCAGTTCTTC.